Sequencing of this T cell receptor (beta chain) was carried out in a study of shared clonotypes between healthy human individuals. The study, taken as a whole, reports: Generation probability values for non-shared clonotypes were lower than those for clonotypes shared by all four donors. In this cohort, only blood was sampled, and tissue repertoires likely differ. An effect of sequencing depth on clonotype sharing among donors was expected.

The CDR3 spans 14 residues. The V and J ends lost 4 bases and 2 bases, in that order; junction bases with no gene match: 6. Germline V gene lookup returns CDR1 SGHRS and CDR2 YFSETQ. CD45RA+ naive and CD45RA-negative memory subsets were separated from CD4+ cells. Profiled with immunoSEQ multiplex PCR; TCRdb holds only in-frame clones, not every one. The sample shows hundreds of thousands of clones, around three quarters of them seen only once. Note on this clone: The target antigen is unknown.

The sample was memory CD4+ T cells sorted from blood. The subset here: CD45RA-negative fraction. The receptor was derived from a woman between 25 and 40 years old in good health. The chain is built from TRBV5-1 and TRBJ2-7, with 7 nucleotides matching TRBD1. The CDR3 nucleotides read TGCGCCAGCAGCGTGACAGGGCCCGCCTACGAGCAGTACTTC. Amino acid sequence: CASSVTGPAYEQYF. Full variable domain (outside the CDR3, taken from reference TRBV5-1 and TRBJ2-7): KAGVTQTPRYLIKTRGQQVTLSCSPISGHRSVSWYQQTPGQGLQFLFEYFSETQRNKGNFPGRFSGRQFSNSRSEMNVSTLELGDSALYLCASSVTGPAYEQYFGPGTRLTVT.